This record covers a single TCR beta chain. Sequencing used immunoSEQ multiplex PCR; TCRdb keeps in-frame clones, though not all of them. The sample records about 120,000 clones, about 88% being singletons. These data come from a study of blood T cell repertoires in COVID-19. Germline loops: CDR1 LNHDA, CDR2 SQIVND (reference sequence). This CDR3 is built from 17 residues. Trimming took 4 bases from V and 2 from J; bases not matched to a gene: 13. The receptor was isolated from a human donor in a cohort sampled during active COVID-19. The chain has TRBV19 and TRBJ2-7; 8 bases agree with TRBD2. Material: peripheral blood. CDR3 nucleotide sequence: TGTGCCAGTAGTAGAAGACTAGCGCCTGGGGTGACCTACGAGCAGTACTTC. This encodes CASSRRLAPGVTYEQYF.